The 16 T cell receptor beta chains below all came from one sample that was sequenced in a study of shared clonotypes between healthy human individuals. The repertoire was sequenced with immunoSEQ multiplex PCR; TCRdb's copy has only in-frame clones and lacks some. Seen here are about 110,000 clones, roughly 66% observed once, and the top ten hold more than 20%. The source material was memory CD8+ T cells sorted from blood. Subset defined: CD45RO+ cells pooled with CCR7-negative TemRA cells. The origin of the receptors is a woman aged 25 to 39 in good health.

The chain recombines TRBV14 with TRBJ2-7; weak D call: TRBD1 (6 bases). The germline V gene has CDR1 SGHDN and CDR2 FVKESK. The CDR3 sequence is 17 residues long. V lost 3 bases, J lost 6 bases, and 24 bases lay in between. The CDR3 DNA is TGTGCCAGCAGCCACCCCTTGGACGGCGGAAAAGGGGGCGAGCAGTACTTC. Translating it yields CASSHPLDGGKGGEQYF.

Points on this clone: Other DNA variants within this sample encode the same CDR3. The CDR3 region has the DNA TGTGCCAGCAGCTCGCAGGGTGACACTGAAGCTTTCTTT. Residues: CASSSQGDTEAFF. The V call is TRBV7-3, the J call TRBJ1-1, with D perhaps matching TRBD1 (5 bases). The CDR3 has 13 residues. The ends were cut back, 4 bases at V and 3 bases at J, with 9 bases in the middle. Germline V gene lookup returns CDR1 SGHTA and CDR2 FQGTGA.

This clone is a singleton in its sample. The gene calls are TRBV5-8 and TRBJ2-7; D unclear. This CDR3 contains 13 residues. Deletions cut 0 bases from V and 3 bases from J, with 7 bases between. Germline lookup yields CDR1 SGHTS and CDR2 YDEGEE. The CDR3 loop is CASSLVGDYEQYF. CDR3 bases: TGTGCCAGCAGCTTGGTAGGTGACTACGAGCAGTACTTC.

The rearrangement links TRBV7-9 to TRBJ1-1; maybe TRBD1 (5 bases). Germline assignment: CDR1 SEHNR and CDR2 FQNEAQ (reference sequence). This CDR3 region has 17 residues. The germline V and J ends were trimmed by 1 base and 1 base, with 16 bases remaining between them. The CDR3 sequence is CASSLEFRARANTEAFF. CDR3 bases: TGTGCCAGCAGCTTAGAATTCCGGGCCAGGGCGAACACTGAAGCTTTCTTT.

Many counts were recorded for this clone. CDR3 sequence (DNA): TGTGCCAGCAGCTTCACCGGGGACTACCCCTACGAGCAGTACTTC. It translates to CASSFTGDYPYEQYF. J is TRBJ2-7 and V is TRBV11-2; 7 positions agree with TRBD2. The V gene end was trimmed by 3 bases and the J gene end by 2 bases; junction bases not matched to a gene: 7. Germline assignment: CDR1 SGHAT and CDR2 FQNNGV. The CDR3 is 15 residues long.

The rearrangement links TRBV6-1 to TRBJ1-5, with D unresolved. Trimming pared 8 bases from V and 9 bases from J, leaving 23 bases between. This CDR3 is 15 amino acids long. Germline V gives CDR1 MNHNS, CDR2 SASEGT. The DNA for the CDR3 is TGTGCCAGCGGGTTTGTTGGTGGCATTCTAGGGCCCCAGCATTTT. It codes for CASGFVGGILGPQHF.

In its sample, this clone was seen once. The CDR3 region has the DNA TGCGCCAGCAGCTTAGGCCAGGGGGCGCTTACTGAAGCTTTCTTT. Protein sequence: CASSLGQGALTEAFF. The chain combines TRBV5-1 with TRBJ1-1; TRBD1 aligns across 8 bases. This CDR3 has 15 residues. J lost 5 bases, V lost 2 bases, and 8 bases had no gene match. Germline V lookup: CDR1 SGHRS, CDR2 YFSETQ.

The V call is TRBV4-2, the J call TRBJ1-2; TRBD1 aligns across 8 bases. Germline CDR1 is LGHNA and CDR2 is YNFKEQ. This CDR3 is 16 amino acids long. V dropped 5 bases and J dropped 8; count of bases not matched to a gene: 16. The CDR3 DNA reads as TGTGCCAGCAGCGAATTACAGGGGGTTGGGGTTAGGGGCTACACCTTC. It encodes CASSELQGVGVRGYTF.

The chain employs TRBV11-3 and TRBJ2-2; 12 nucleotides match TRBD1. Per the germline V gene, CDR1 is SGHNT and CDR2 is YENEEA. After removal of 3 bases from V and 5 bases from J, the junction contained 4 bases not matched to a gene. CDR3 length: 16 amino acids. The CDR3 DNA reads TGTGCCAGCAGCTTCGGGGACAGGGGGCGAACCGGGGAGCTGTTTTTT. Translated, it gives CASSFGDRGRTGELFF. Complete variable domain (other parts from reference TRBV11-3 and TRBJ2-2): EAGVVQSPRYKIIEKKQPVAFWCNPISGHNTLYWYLQNLGQGPELLIRYENEEAVDDSQLPKDRFSAERLKGVDSTLKIQPAELGDSAVYLCASSFGDRGRTGELFFGEGSRLTVL.

The genes are TRBV4-1 and TRBJ2-7; D gene uncertain. V lost 0 bases, J lost 6 bases, and 12 bases lay in between. The germline V gene encodes CDR1 MGHRA and CDR2 YSYEKL. The CDR3 covers 14 residues. Here the CDR3 reads CASSQDPDVFEQYF. The CDR3 DNA is TGCGCCAGCAGCCAAGACCCCGACGTTTTCGAGCAGTACTTC.

A few counts support this clone. The rearrangement joins TRBV2 to TRBJ2-2; no reliable D call. Germline CDR1 and CDR2: SNHLY and FYNNEI. CDR3 length: 12 amino acids. V was trimmed by 10 bases and J by 6 bases, leaving 12 bases between them. The CDR3 DNA reads as TGTGCCACCTTGGGTGTAGCCGGGGAGCTGTTTTTT. This encodes CATLGVAGELFF.

In DNA, the CDR3 is TGTGCCAGCAGCTACGATTACACGTACGAGCAGTACTTC. It is translated as CASSYDYTYEQYF. V gene TRBV7-9 combines with J gene TRBJ2-7; D remains ambiguous. The germline V gene has CDR1 SEHNR and CDR2 FQNEAQ (reference sequence). The CDR3 spans 13 residues. With 4 bases removed from V and 4 bases from J, the gap between germline ends came to 11 bases.

The V gene is TRBV2, the J gene TRBJ1-4; 8 bases fit TRBD1. From germline, CDR1 is SNHLY and CDR2 FYNNEI. The CDR3 runs 14 residues. J lost 5 bases, V lost 4 bases, and 3 bases had no gene match. CDR3 residues: CASSVGTGNEKLFF. The CDR3 nucleotides are TGTGCCAGCAGTGTTGGGACAGGAAATGAAAAACTGTTTTTT.

This clone was counted a few times. This chain uses TRBV15 with TRBJ2-7; D is undetermined. CDR1 and CDR2 from the germline V gene are LNHNV and YYDKDF (reference sequence). This CDR3 spans 14 amino acids. Trimming left V 3 bases short and J 2 bases short, with 11 bases between. CDR3 in DNA: TGTGCCACCAGCAGGGGTTATCTCCCCTACGAGCAGTACTTC. Its translation: CATSRGYLPYEQYF.

In its sample, this clone was seen many times. This chain uses TRBV19 with TRBJ2-7; maybe TRBD1 (6 bases). Trimming removed 8 bases from V and 4 bases from J, with 9 bases in between. The CDR3 sequence is 11 residues long. Germline V CDR1 and CDR2: LNHDA, SQIVND (reference sequence). CDR3 in DNA: TGTGCCAGTGGGGACATTTACGAGCAGTACTTC. This gives the protein CASGDIYEQYF.

A few counts support this clone. This chain links TRBV5-4 with TRBJ2-2; 7 bases are a match to TRBD2. Germline-derived CDR1 and CDR2 are SGHNT and YYREEE (reference sequence). The CDR3 contains 16 residues. The J segment lost 0 bases and the V segment lost 5 bases, leaving 7 bases of the junction unmatched. The DNA for the CDR3 is TGTGCCAGCAGGTACGCGGGACTAACGAACACCGGGGAGCTGTTTTTT. Amino acid sequence: CASRYAGLTNTGELFF.